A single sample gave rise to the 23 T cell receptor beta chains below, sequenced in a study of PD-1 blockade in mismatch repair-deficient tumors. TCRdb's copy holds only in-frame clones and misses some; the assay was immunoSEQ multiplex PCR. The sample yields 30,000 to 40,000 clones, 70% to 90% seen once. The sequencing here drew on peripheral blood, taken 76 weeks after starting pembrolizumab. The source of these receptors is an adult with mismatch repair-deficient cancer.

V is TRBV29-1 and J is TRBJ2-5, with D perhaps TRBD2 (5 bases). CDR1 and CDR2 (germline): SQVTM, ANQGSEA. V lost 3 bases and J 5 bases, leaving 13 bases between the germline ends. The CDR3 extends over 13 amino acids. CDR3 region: CSVERGSEETQYF. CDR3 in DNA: TGCAGCGTTGAGAGAGGGTCCGAGGAGACCCAGTACTTC.

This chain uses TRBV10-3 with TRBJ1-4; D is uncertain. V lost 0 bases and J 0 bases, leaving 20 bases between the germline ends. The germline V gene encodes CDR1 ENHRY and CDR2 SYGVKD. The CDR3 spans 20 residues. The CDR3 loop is CAISESGPGFELPTNEKLFF. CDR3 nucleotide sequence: TGTGCCATCAGTGAGTCGGGTCCGGGTTTTGAGTTACCAACTAATGAAAAACTGTTTTTT.

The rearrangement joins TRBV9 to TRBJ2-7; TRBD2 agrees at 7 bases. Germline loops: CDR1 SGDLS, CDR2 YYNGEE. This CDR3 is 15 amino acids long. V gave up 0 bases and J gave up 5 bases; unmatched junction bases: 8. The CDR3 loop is CASSVAGGSADEQYF. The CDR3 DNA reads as TGTGCCAGCAGCGTAGCTGGCGGGAGTGCCGACGAGCAGTACTTC. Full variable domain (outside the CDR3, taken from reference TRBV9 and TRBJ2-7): DSGVTQTPKHLITATGQRVTLRCSPRSGDLSVYWYQQSLDQGLQFLIQYYNGEERAKGNILERFSAQQFPDLHSELNLSSLELGDSALYFCASSVAGGSADEQYFGPGTRLTVT.

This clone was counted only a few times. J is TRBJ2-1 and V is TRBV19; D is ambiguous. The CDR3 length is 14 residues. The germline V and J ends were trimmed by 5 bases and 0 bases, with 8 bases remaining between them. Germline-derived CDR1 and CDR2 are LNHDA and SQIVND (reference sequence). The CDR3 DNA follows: TGTGCCAGTAGTCAACAGAGCTCCTACAATGAGCAGTTCTTC. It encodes CASSQQSSYNEQFF.

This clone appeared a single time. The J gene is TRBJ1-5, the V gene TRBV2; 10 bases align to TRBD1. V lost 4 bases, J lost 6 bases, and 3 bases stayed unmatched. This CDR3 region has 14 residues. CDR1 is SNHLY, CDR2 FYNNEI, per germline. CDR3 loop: CASSGTGGGQPQHF. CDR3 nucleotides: TGTGCCAGCAGTGGGACAGGGGGAGGTCAGCCCCAGCATTTT.

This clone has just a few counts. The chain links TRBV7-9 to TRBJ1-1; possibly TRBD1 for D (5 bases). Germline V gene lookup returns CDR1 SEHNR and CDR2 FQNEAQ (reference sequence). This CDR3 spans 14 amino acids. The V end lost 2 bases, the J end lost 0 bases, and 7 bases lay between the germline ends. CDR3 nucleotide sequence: TGTGCCAGCAGCTTATCAGGGATGAACACTGAAGCTTTCTTT. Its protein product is CASSLSGMNTEAFF.

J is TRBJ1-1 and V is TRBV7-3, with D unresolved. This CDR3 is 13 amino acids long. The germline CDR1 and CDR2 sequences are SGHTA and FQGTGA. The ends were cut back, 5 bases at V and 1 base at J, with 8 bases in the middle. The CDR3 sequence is CASSPPRNTEAFF. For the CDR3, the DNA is TGTGCCAGCAGCCCACCCCGGAACACTGAAGCTTTCTTT.

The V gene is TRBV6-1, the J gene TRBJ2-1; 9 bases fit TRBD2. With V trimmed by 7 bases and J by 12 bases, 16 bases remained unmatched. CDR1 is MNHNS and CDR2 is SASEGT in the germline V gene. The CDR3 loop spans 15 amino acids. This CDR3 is CASNPSGTDLRGQFF. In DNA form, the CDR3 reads TGTGCCAGCAACCCTAGCGGGACGGACCTTCGTGGGCAGTTCTTC.

The CDR3, as DNA: TGTGCCAGCAGTGAAAACAGGGGAGAGCAGTACTTC. Translation gives CASSENRGEQYF. This chain links TRBV2 with TRBJ2-7; 7 nucleotides match TRBD1. J gave up 7 bases and V 2 bases, and 2 bases lay outside the gene matches. The CDR3 is made up of 12 amino acids. Germline CDR1 reads SNHLY; CDR2 reads FYNNEI.

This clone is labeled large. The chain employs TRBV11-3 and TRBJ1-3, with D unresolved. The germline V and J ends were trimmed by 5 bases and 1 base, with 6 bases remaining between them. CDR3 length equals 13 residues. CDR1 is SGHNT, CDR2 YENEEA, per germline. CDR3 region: CASSLRSGNTIYF. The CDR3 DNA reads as TGTGCCAGCAGCCTCAGATCTGGAAACACCATATATTTT.

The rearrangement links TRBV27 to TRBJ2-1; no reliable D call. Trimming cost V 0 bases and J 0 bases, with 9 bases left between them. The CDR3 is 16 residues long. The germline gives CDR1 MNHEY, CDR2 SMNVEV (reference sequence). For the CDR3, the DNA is TGTGCCAGCAGTTTATCGTCCATTAGCTCCTACAATGAGCAGTTCTTC. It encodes CASSLSSISSYNEQFF.

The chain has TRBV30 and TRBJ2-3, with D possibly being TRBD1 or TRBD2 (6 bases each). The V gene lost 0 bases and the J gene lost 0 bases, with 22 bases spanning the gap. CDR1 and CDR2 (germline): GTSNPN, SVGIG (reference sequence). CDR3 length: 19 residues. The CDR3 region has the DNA TGTGCCTGGAGTGTACTATATGGGGGCAGGGGACTTAGCACAGATACGCAGTATTTT. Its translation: CAWSVLYGGRGLSTDTQYF.

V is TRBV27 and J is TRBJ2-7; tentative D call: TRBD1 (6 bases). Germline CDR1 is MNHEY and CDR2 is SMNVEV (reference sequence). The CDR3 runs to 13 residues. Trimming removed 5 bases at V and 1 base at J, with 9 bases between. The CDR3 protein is CASSLGQSYEQYF. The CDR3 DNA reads TGTGCCAGCAGTCTAGGACAGTCCTACGAGCAGTACTTC.

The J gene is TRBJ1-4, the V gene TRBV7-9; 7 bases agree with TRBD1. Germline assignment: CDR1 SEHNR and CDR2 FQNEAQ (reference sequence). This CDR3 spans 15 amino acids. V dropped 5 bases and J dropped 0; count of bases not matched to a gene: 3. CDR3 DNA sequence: TGTGCCAGCAGCCAAGGGACAGCAACTAATGAAAAACTGTTTTTT. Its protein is CASSQGTATNEKLFF.

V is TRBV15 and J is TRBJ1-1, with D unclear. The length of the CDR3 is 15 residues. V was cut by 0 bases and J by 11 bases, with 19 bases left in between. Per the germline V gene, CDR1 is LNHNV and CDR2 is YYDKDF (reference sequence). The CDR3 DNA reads TGTGCCACCAGCAGAGATCTTTACGACATCGGGAGGGCTTTCTTT. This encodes CATSRDLYDIGRAFF. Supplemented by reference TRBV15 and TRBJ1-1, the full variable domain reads DAMVIQNPRYQVTQFGKPVTLSCSQTLNHNVMYWYQQKSSQAPKLLFHYYDKDFNNEADTPDNFQSRRPNTSFCFLDIRSPGLGDTAMYLCATSRDLYDIGRAFFGQGTRLTVV.

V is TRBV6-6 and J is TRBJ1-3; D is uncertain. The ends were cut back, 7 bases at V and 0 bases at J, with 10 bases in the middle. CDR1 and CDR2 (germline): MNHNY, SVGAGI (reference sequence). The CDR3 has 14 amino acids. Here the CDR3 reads CASIYWTSGNTIYF. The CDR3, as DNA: TGTGCCAGCATCTACTGGACCTCTGGAAACACCATATATTTT.

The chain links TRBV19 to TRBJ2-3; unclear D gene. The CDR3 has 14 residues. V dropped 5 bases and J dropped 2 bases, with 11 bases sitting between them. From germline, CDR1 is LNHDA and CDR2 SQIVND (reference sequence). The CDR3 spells CASSLLQNTDTQYF. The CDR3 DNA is TGTGCCAGTAGTCTGCTCCAGAACACAGATACGCAGTATTTT. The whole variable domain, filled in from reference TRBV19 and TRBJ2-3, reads DGGITQSPKYLFRKEGQNVTLSCEQNLNHDAMYWYRQDPGQGLRLIYYSQIVNDFQKGDIAEGYSVSREKKESFPLTVTSAQKNPTAFYLCASSLLQNTDTQYFGPGTRLTVL.

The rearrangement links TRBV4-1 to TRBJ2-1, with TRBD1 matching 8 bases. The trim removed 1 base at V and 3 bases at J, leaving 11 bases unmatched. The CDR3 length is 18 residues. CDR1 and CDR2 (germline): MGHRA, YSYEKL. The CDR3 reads CASSQGLRGLKDYNEQFF. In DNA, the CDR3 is TGCGCCAGCAGCCAAGGGCTCAGGGGGCTTAAGGACTACAATGAGCAGTTCTTC.

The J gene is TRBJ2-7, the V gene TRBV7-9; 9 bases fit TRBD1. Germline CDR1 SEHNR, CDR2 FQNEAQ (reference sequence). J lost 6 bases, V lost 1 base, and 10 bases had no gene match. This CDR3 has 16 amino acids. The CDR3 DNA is TGTGCCAGCAGCTTAGGAGGGGGGACAGGGATCGGCGAGCAGTACTTC. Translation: CASSLGGGTGIGEQYF.

CDR3 nucleotides: TGTGCCAGCAGTTACTCCCCTGGAGATACGCAGTATTTT. Translating gives CASSYSPGDTQYF. The V call is TRBV6-6, the J call TRBJ2-3; D is uncertain. Germline CDR1 MNHNY, CDR2 SVGAGI (reference sequence). V dropped 0 bases and J dropped 5 bases, with 6 bases sitting between them. This CDR3 spans 13 amino acids.

The CDR3 coding sequence is TGTGCCAGCAGCCTAAAAGTGACAGCCTTTAAAGAGACCCAGTACTTC. Translated: CASSLKVTAFKETQYF. This rearrangement joins TRBV5-4 to TRBJ2-5; a weak D match, TRBD1 (5 bases). This CDR3 spans 16 amino acids. V lost 4 bases, J lost 3 bases, and 19 bases lay in between. Germline CDR1 and CDR2: SGHNT and YYREEE (reference sequence).

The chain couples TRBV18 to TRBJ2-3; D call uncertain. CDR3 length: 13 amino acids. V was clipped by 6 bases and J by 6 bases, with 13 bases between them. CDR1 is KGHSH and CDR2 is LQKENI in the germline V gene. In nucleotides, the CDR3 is TGTGCCAGCTCCCCTGCTTCGAGGGATACGCAGTATTTT. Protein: CASSPASRDTQYF. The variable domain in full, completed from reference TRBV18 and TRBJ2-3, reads NAGVMQNPRHLVRRRGQEARLRCSPMKGHSHVYWYRQLPEEGLKFMVYLQKENIIDESGMPKERFSAEFPKEGPSILRIQQVVRGDSAAYFCASSPASRDTQYFGPGTRLTVL.

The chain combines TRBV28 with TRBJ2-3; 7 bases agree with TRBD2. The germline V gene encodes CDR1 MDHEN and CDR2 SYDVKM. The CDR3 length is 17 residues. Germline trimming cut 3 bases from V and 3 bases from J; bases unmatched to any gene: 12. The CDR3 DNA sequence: TGTGCCAGCAGTTTGCACCTTGGGGGGGTAAGGACAGATACGCAGTATTTT. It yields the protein CASSLHLGGVRTDTQYF.